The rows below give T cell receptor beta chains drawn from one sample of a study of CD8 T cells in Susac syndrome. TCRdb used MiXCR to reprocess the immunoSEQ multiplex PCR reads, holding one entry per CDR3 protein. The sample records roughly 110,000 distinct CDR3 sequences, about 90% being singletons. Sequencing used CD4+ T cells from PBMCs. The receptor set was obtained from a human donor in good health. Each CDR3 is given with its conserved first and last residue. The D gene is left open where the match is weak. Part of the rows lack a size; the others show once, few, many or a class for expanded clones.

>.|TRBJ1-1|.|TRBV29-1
TGCAGCGTTGGTTCCGGGTACACTGAAGCTTTCTTT
CSVGSGYTEAFF
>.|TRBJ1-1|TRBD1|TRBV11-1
TGTGCCAGCTCCGGACAGGGAAGCACTGAAGCTTTCTTT
CASSGQGSTEAFF
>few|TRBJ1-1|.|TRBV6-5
TGTGCCAGCAGTTACAGGGGGATCACTGAAGCTTTCTTT
CASSYRGITEAFF
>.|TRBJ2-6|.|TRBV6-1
TGTGCCAGCAGCCTTGGGACGGGAGTCTCTGGGGCCAACGTCCTGACTTTC
CASSLGTGVSGANVLTF
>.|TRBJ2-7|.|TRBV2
TGTGCCGCGAGCGGCCTACTCTCCTACGAGCAGTACTTC
CAASGLLSYEQYF
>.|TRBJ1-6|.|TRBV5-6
TGTGCCAGCAGCTCCGGCAGGACCTATAATTCACCCCTCCACTTT
CASSSGRTYNSPLHF
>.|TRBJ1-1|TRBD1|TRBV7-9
TGTGCCAGCAGCGGACGGGACAGGCCGAGGACTGAAGCTTTCTTT
CASSGRDRPRTEAFF
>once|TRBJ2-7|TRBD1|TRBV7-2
TGTGCCAGCAGCTTAGAGGGACAGGGAACCTACGAGCAGTACTTC
CASSLEGQGTYEQYF
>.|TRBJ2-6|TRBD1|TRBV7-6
TGTGCCAGCAGCCCCAATTGGCAGGGGGCGCATGGGGCCAACGTCCTGACTTTC
CASSPNWQGAHGANVLTF
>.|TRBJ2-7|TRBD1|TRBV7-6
TGTGCCAGCAGCTCCGGGACAGGTTCCTTCTACGAGCAGTACTTC
CASSSGTGSFYEQYF
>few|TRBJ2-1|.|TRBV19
TGTGCCAGTAGTAAGGGACCGCAAAATGAGCAGTTCTTC
CASSKGPQNEQFF
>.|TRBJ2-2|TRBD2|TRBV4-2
TGTGCCAGCAGCCCCTGGACTAGCGGGGGGAACGGGGAGCTGTTTTTT
CASSPWTSGGNGELFF
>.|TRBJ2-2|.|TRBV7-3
TGTGCCAGCACCAGGGGAGGGAACGGGGAGCTGTTTTTT
CASTRGGNGELFF
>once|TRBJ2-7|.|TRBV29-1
TGCAGCGTTGGCGGGGAATACGAGCAGTACTTC
CSVGGEYEQYF
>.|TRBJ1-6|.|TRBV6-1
TGTGCCAGCAAGGCGGTCACAGCTAATTCACCCCTCCACTTT
CASKAVTANSPLHF
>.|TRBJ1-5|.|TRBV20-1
TGCAGTGCTAGTGGTTCCACGGGCAATCAGCCCCAGCATTTT
CSASGSTGNQPQHF
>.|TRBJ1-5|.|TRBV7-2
TGTGCCAGCAGCTTAGCCTGGGGCAGCAATCAGCCCCAGCATTTT
CASSLAWGSNQPQHF
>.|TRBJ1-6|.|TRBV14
TGTGCCAGCAGCCAAGATAGGTGGGCTCCGTGGAATTCACCCCTCCACTTT
CASSQDRWAPWNSPLHF
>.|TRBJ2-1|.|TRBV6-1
TGTGTCAGCAGTGCTATCCTGTGGTATGAGCAGTTCTTC
CVSSAILWYEQFF
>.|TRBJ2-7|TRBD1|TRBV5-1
TGCGCCAGCAGCCCTGAACTCGGGACAGGGTATAACGAGCAGTACTTC
CASSPELGTGYNEQYF
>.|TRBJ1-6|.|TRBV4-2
TGTGCCAGCAGCCAAGAAATTGCTGCGGATTCACCCCTCCACTTT
CASSQEIAADSPLHF
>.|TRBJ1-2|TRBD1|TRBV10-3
TGTGCCATCAGGGGGGACAGGGCGATCTATGGCTACACCTTC
CAIRGDRAIYGYTF
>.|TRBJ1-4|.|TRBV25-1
TGTGCCAGCAGTGATCCCTCGACAGGCATTAATGAAAAACTGTTTTTT
CASSDPSTGINEKLFF
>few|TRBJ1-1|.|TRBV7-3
TGTGCCAGCAGCTTAGGTGGAGGGAACACTGAAGCTTTCTTT
CASSLGGGNTEAFF
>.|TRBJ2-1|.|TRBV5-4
TGTGCCAGCAGCTTGGCGATAGTTTCCGATGAGCAGTTCTTC
CASSLAIVSDEQFF
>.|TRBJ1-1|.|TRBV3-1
TGTGCCAGCAGCCAAATTAGGGGTGAAGTTTTCTTT
CASSQIRGEVFF
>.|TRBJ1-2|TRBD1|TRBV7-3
TGTGCCAGCAGCTCAACCCCCGGGACAGAGTATGGCTACACCTTC
CASSSTPGTEYGYTF
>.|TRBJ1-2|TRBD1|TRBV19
TGTGCCAGTAGTAGGACAGGCTATGGCTACACCTTC
CASSRTGYGYTF
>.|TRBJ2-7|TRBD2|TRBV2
TGTGCCAGCAGCCCCCGGACTAGCGGACCGGGCGAGCAGTACTTC
CASSPRTSGPGEQYF
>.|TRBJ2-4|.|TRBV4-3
TGCGCCAGCAGCCAGGATCTCCCGGGCCGCGAGGGCAAAAACATTCAGTACTTC
CASSQDLPGREGKNIQYF
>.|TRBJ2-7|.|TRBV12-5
TGTGCTAGTGGTCTGGGGGGCTACGAGCAGTACTTC
CASGLGGYEQYF
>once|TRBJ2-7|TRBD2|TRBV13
TGTGCCAGCAGCTCAACACCCAGCGGGAGCTCCTACGAGCAGTACTTC
CASSSTPSGSSYEQYF
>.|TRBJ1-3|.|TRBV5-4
TGTGCCAGCAGCATAGGGGCGGACGGTCGAAACACCATATATTTT
CASSIGADGRNTIYF
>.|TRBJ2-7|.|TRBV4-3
TGCGCCAGCAGCCACCCTGGGCAGGCCTCCTACGAGCAGTACTTC
CASSHPGQASYEQYF
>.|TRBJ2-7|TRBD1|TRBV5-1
TGCGCCAGCAGCTTCGGGACAGGGGTATCCTACGAGCAGTACTTC
CASSFGTGVSYEQYF